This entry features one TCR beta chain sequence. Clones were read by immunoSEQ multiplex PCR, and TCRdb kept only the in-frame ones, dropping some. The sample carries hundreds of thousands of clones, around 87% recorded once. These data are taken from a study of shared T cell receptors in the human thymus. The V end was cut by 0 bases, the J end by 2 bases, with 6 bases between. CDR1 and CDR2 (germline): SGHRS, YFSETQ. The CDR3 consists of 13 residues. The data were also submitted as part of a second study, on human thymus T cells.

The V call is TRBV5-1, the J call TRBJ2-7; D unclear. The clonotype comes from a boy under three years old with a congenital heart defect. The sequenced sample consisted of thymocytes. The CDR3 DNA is TGCGCCAGCAGCTTGGCAGGTCCCTACGAGCAGTACTTC. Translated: CASSLAGPYEQYF. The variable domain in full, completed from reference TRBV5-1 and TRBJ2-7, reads KAGVTQTPRYLIKTRGQQVTLSCSPISGHRSVSWYQQTPGQGLQFLFEYFSETQRNKGNFPGRFSGRQFSNSRSEMNVSTLELGDSALYLCASSLAGPYEQYFGPGTRLTVT.